These 14 T cell receptor beta chains originate from one sample sequenced in a study of T cell responses to AZD1222 COVID-19 vaccine. Clones were sequenced by immunoSEQ multiplex PCR, and TCRdb holds only the in-frame ones, with some missing. The data show more than 85,000 clones, roughly 87% seen once. Sequenced material: peripheral blood, taken on day 0 of AZD1222 vaccination. The receptors were gathered from an adult in good health.

This chain uses TRBV6-5 with TRBJ2-2, with 8 bases fitting TRBD1. Germline assignment: CDR1 MNHEY and CDR2 SVGAGI. This CDR3 region has 14 residues. The V and J ends lost 11 bases and 2 bases, in that order; junction bases with no gene match: 7. The CDR3 spells CALAGQANTGELFF. CDR3 coding DNA: TGTGCCCTCGCGGGACAGGCTAACACCGGGGAGCTGTTTTTT.

Regarding this clone: Sequence at one end of the junction differs from germline and may be a read error. The chain employs TRBV7-8 and TRBJ2-2, with D possibly being TRBD1 (7 bases). CDR3 length equals 15 residues. Germline CDR1 SGHVS, CDR2 FQNEAQ. This CDR3 is CASNLWRGRTGELFF. CDR3 in DNA: TGTGCCAGCAACTTATGGAGGGGGCGCACCGGGGAGCTGTTTTTT.

The chain employs TRBV6-6 and TRBJ1-2; 8 bases fit TRBD1. Germline CDR1 is MNHNY and CDR2 is SVGAGI (reference sequence). This CDR3 is 14 amino acids long. J lost 7 bases, V lost 6 bases, and 10 bases had no gene match. Written as DNA, the CDR3 is TGTGCCAGCAGGCCGGGACAGGATGATTGTGGCTACACCTTC. Residues: CASRPGQDDCGYTF.

The chain couples TRBV3-1 (or the pseudogene TRBV3-2) to TRBJ1-1; no reliable D call. Between the trimmed V and J ends, which lost 11 bases and 1 base, there was a span of 14 bases. There are 13 residues in the CDR3. CDR1 is LGHDT and CDR2 is YNNKEL in the germline V gene (reference sequence). DNA for the CDR3: TGTGCCGCCCGGTTGGCCGAGAACACTGAAGCTTTCTTT. This codes for CAARLAENTEAFF.

V gene TRBV13 combines with J gene TRBJ1-1, with a weak D call TRBD1 (5 bases). Germline V gives CDR1 PRHDT, CDR2 FYEKMQ (reference sequence). This CDR3 has 17 residues. Trimming stripped 3 bases from V and 0 bases from J, with 17 bases between. CDR3 bases: TGTGCCAGCAGCTTTGGAGGGTGGGAGGGGATGAACACTGAAGCTTTCTTT. Encoded protein: CASSFGGWEGMNTEAFF.

The chain joins TRBV15 to TRBJ1-4; D is unresolved. Germline values: CDR1 LNHNV, CDR2 YYDKDF (reference sequence). This CDR3 spans 14 amino acids. The V end was cut by 1 base, the J end by 0 bases, with 3 bases between. This chain's CDR3 is CATSRGTTNEKLFF. The CDR3 nucleotides are TGTGCCACCAGCAGAGGGACAACTAATGAAAAACTGTTTTTT.

V gene TRBV7-5 combines with J gene TRBJ2-7; the listed D gene, TRBD2, was not tested against the DNA. TRBV7-5 is designated a pseudogene. The CDR3 contains 15 residues. The chain's CDR3 is CARSSWGDSDYEQYF. CDR3 sequence (DNA): TGTGCCAGAAGCTCTTGGGGGGACTCCGACTACGAGCAGTACTTC.

The chain carries TRBV10-3 and TRBJ2-7; D is possibly TRBD2 (5 bases). Between the trimmed V and J ends, which lost 3 bases and 4 bases, there was a span of 16 bases. There are 15 residues in the CDR3. Looked up from germline, CDR1 is ENHRY and CDR2 is SYGVKD. CDR3 loop: CAISDSVGRRYEQYF. As DNA, the CDR3 is TGTGCCATCAGTGATTCGGTGGGCCGGAGGTACGAGCAGTACTTC.

The rearrangement joins TRBV18 to TRBJ1-3; TRBD1 is a possible D gene (5 bases). The germline CDR1 and CDR2 sequences are KGHSH and LQKENI. V lost 3 bases, J lost 0 bases, and 12 bases lay in between. The CDR3 contains 16 residues. CDR3 coding DNA: TGTGCCAGCTCACCCGCCTGGGGGGTCTCTGGAAACACCATATATTTT. This translates into CASSPAWGVSGNTIYF.

This chain links TRBV7-3 with TRBJ2-5; 12 nucleotides agree with TRBD2. Trimming at V came to 1 base and at J to 5 bases, leaving 8 bases not matched to a gene. This CDR3 comprises 17 residues. The germline V gene has CDR1 SGHTA and CDR2 FQGTGA. The CDR3 region has the DNA TGTGCCAGCAGCTTAAACTCCCTAGCGGGGGGGCCGGAGACCCAGTACTTC. Its protein product is CASSLNSLAGGPETQYF.

The chain combines TRBV7-6 with TRBJ1-2, with a weak D call TRBD1 (6 bases). The germline V gene encodes CDR1 SGHVS and CDR2 FNYEAQ. V lost 5 bases to trimming and J lost 4 bases, with 20 bases between them. The CDR3 is 16 amino acids. CDR3 region: CASSLYLGGLSYGYTF. The CDR3 nucleotides are TGTGCCAGCAGCCTTTACCTAGGGGGTTTAAGCTATGGCTACACCTTC.

This rearrangement joins TRBV5-1 to TRBJ1-4; 9 positions agree with TRBD1. The CDR3 totals 16 residues. CDR1 is SGHRS and CDR2 is YFSETQ in the germline V gene. The V segment lost 1 base and the J segment 5 bases; nucleotides outside the gene matches: 6. The CDR3 nucleotides read TGCGCCAGCAGCTTGTTGGGGACAGGGCAGAATGAAAAACTGTTTTTT. It encodes CASSLLGTGQNEKLFF. Complete variable domain (other parts from reference TRBV5-1 and TRBJ1-4): KAGVTQTPRYLIKTRGQQVTLSCSPISGHRSVSWYQQTPGQGLQFLFEYFSETQRNKGNFPGRFSGRQFSNSRSEMNVSTLELGDSALYLCASSLLGTGQNEKLFFGSGTQLSVL.

This rearrangement joins TRBV15 to TRBJ1-4; D is perhaps TRBD1 (5 bases). The V gene lost 0 bases and the J gene lost 0 bases, with 20 bases spanning the gap. Looked up from germline, CDR1 is LNHNV and CDR2 is YYDKDF (reference sequence). The CDR3 length is 20 residues. The CDR3 spells CATSRDRRVIGTATNEKLFF. As DNA, the CDR3 is TGTGCCACCAGCAGAGATCGGAGGGTTATAGGGACCGCAACTAATGAAAAACTGTTTTTT.

The CDR3 DNA is TGTGCCAGCAGCTCCTGGGGGACTGGGCAAGAGACCCAGTACTTC. As protein: CASSSWGTGQETQYF. This chain links TRBV5-4 with TRBJ2-5; D possibly corresponds to TRBD2 (6 bases). Trimming took 3 bases from V and 2 from J, leaving 14 bases between them. The CDR3 has 15 residues. Germline lookup yields CDR1 SGHNT and CDR2 YYREEE (reference sequence). The complete variable domain, with remaining parts taken from reference TRBV5-4 and TRBJ2-5, reads ETGVTQSPTHLIKTRGQQVTLRCSSQSGHNTVSWYQQALGQGPQFIFQYYREEENGRGNFPPRFSGLQFPNYSSELNVNALELDDSALYLCASSSWGTGQETQYFGPGTRLLVL.